The clone carrying this TCR beta chain was recorded a few times. This sample was included in a study of cytomegalovirus exposure and HLA in healthy donors. The study ran its PCR with 60 Vbeta and 13 Jbeta primers. TCRdb keeps only in-frame clones here, not all; method: immunoSEQ multiplex PCR. This table holds more than 90,000 clones, approximately 70% found once. The germline V gene encodes CDR1 SGHVS and CDR2 FNYEAQ. The V gene lost 1 base and the J gene lost 5 bases, with 18 bases spanning the gap. This CDR3 region has 17 residues. The source is a man aged 30 to 45 in good health and CMV-seropositive. V usage is TRBV7-6 and J usage is TRBJ2-1; possibly TRBD2 for D (6 bases). Sequencing was performed on PBMCs. The CDR3 is CASSLDFSGARDNEQFF. The CDR3, as DNA: TGTGCCAGCAGCTTAGATTTCTCGGGAGCCCGGGACAATGAGCAGTTCTTC. The entire variable domain, with the rest obtained from reference TRBV7-6 and TRBJ2-1, is as follows: GAGVSQSPRYKVTKRGQDVALRCDPISGHVSLYWYRQALGQGPEFLTYFNYEAQQDKSGLPNDRFSAERPEGSISTLTIQRTEQRDSAMYRCASSLDFSGARDNEQFFGPGTRLTVL.